This TCR beta chain was identified in a study of blood T cell repertoires in COVID-19. At the level of the study: There were acute and convalescent COVID-19 samples, and they came from the United States, Italy and Spain. PBMCs, B-cell-depleted T cells, or T cells were the source of the cDNA or gDNA that made up the material.

The CDR3 spans 19 residues. V trimming: 5 bases; J trimming: 0 bases; junction bases outside the gene matches: 14. CDR1 is MNHEY, CDR2 SMNVEV, per germline (reference sequence). In the authors' workflow: The authors estimated nucleated cell counts from reference gene primer amplification. The data were produced by immunoSEQ multiplex PCR, yet TCRdb's version contains in-frame clones alone and is incomplete. V and J calls and clone size are copied from that table; D and trimming were computed from the DNA. In the table there are roughly 73,000 clones, 88% of which are singletons. The chain couples TRBV27 to TRBJ1-4; 8 bases are shared with TRBD1. The receptor was isolated from a human donor in a cohort sampled during active COVID-19. Input material: peripheral blood. The CDR3 coding sequence is TGTGCCAGCAGTCCTCAGGACAGGGTGAAATGGGCAACTAATGAAAAACTGTTTTTT. Its protein is CASSPQDRVKWATNEKLFF.